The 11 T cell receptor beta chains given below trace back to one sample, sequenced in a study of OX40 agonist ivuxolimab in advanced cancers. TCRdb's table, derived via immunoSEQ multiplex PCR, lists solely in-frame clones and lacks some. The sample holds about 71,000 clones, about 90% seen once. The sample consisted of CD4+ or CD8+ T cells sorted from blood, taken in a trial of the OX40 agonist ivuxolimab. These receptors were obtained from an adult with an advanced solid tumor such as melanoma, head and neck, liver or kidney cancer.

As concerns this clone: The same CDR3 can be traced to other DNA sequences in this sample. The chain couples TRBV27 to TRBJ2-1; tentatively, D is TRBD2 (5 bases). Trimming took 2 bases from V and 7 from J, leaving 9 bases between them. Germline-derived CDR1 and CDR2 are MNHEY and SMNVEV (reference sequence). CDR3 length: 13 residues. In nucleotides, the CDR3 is TGTGCCAGCAGTTTAGGGAGTGTAAATGAGCAGTTCTTC. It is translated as CASSLGSVNEQFF.

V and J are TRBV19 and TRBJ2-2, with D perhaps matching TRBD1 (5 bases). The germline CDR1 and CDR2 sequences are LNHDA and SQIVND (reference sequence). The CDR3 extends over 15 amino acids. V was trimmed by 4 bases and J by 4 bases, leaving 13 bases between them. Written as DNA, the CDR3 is TGTGCCAGTAGTACTCCCCGCGACAGCACCGGGGAGCTGTTTTTT. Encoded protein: CASSTPRDSTGELFF.

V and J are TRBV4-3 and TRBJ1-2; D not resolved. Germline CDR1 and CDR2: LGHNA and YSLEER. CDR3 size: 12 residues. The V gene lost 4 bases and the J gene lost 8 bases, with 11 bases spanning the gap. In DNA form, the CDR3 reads TGCGCCAGCAGCCTAGGAGCCGGGGGCTACACCTTC. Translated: CASSLGAGGYTF.

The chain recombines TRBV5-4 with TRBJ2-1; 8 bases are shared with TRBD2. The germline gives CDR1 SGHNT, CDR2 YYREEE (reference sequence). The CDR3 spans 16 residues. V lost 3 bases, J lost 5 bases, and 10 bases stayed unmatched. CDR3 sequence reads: CASSSGAGAIDNEQFF. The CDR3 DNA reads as TGTGCCAGCAGCTCTGGAGCGGGAGCGATCGACAATGAGCAGTTCTTC.

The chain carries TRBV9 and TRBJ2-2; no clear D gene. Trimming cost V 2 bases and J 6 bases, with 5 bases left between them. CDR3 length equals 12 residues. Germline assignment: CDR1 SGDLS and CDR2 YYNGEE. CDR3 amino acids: CASSVLSGELFF. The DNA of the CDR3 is TGTGCCAGCAGCGTCCTTTCCGGGGAGCTGTTTTTT.

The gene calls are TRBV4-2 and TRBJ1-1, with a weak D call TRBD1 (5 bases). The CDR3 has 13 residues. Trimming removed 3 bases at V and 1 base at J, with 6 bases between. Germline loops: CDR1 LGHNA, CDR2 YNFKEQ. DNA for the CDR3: TGTGCCAGCAGCCACCAGGGGAACACTGAAGCTTTCTTT. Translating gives CASSHQGNTEAFF.

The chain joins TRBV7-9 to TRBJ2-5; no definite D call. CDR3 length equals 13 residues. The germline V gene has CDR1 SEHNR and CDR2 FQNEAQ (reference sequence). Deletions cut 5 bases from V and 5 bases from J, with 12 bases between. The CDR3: CASSVGRDETQYF. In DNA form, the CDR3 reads TGTGCCAGCAGCGTCGGCAGAGACGAGACCCAGTACTTC.

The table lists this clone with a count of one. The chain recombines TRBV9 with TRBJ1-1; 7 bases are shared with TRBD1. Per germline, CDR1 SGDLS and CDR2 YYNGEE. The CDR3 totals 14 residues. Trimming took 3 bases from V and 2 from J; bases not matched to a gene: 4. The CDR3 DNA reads TGTGCCAGCAGCGCCGGACAGGTTAACACTGAAGCTTTCTTT. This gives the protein CASSAGQVNTEAFF.

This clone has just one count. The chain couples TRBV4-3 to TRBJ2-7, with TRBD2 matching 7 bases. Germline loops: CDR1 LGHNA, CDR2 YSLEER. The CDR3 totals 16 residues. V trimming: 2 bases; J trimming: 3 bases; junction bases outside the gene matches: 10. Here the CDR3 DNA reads TGCGCCAGCAGCCAAATGCCTAGCGGATCCTACTACGAGCAGTACTTC. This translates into CASSQMPSGSYYEQYF.

The CDR3 spells CASSVGGVRETQYF. The CDR3, as DNA: TGTGCCAGCAGCGTAGGGGGGGTCAGAGAGACCCAGTACTTC. This chain uses TRBV9 with TRBJ2-5; D is possibly TRBD2 (6 bases). This CDR3 spans 14 amino acids. Deletions cut 0 bases from V and 4 bases from J, with 10 bases between. Germline V CDR1 and CDR2: SGDLS, YYNGEE.

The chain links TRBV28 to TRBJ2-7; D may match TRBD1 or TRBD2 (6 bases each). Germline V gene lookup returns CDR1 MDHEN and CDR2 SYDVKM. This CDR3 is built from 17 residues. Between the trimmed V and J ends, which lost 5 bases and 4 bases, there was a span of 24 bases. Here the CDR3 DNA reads TGTGCCAGCAGTCCGACGTCGTGGGGGCCTGGGGGGTACGAGCAGTACTTC. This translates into CASSPTSWGPGGYEQYF. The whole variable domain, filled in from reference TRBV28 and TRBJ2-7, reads DVKVTQSSRYLVKRTGEKVFLECVQDMDHENMFWYRQDPGLGLRLIYFSYDVKMKEKGDIPEGYSVSREKKERFSLILESASTNQTSMYLCASSPTSWGPGGYEQYFGPGTRLTVT.